This T cell receptor (beta chain) was identified in a study of OX40 agonist ivuxolimab in advanced cancers. Notes on this clone: Its antigen is unknown.

This CDR3 is built from 15 residues. V gave up 3 bases and J gave up 3 bases, with 15 bases separating them. Germline V lookup: CDR1 MGHRA, CDR2 YSYEKL. Profiled with immunoSEQ multiplex PCR; TCRdb holds only in-frame clones, not every one. Among approximately 30,000 clones, roughly three quarters were seen once, and the ten largest hold about 33%. Findings and caveats of the study: With doses of 0.1-3.0 mg/kg, partial responders showed among the lowest clonal expansion.

The TCR comes from an adult with an advanced solid tumor such as melanoma, head and neck, liver or kidney cancer. The chain employs TRBV4-1 and TRBJ2-7; D may be TRBD2 (5 bases). This sample comprised CD4+ or CD8+ T cells sorted from blood, obtained in a trial of the OX40 agonist ivuxolimab. CDR3: CASSQFSDGGYEQYF. DNA for the CDR3: TGCGCCAGCAGCCAGTTCAGCGATGGAGGCTACGAGCAGTACTTC.